Listed below are T cell receptor beta chains from one sample, sequenced in a study of T-cell reconstitution after alpha-beta-depleted transplantation in children. TCRdb called the PCR reads again in MiXCR, with one record for every CDR3 protein. This table holds 83,000 or so distinct CDR3 sequences, roughly 8.4% found once. The source material was PBMCs from the stem cell graft donor, sampled from the stem cell graft. The receptor set was obtained from a human donor who donated a stem cell graft to a child with congenital amegakaryocytic thrombocytopenia. The conserved cysteine and the conserved F or W are not part of the CDR3 here. A D gene is named only where the DNA matches it firmly. Size values are once, few and many counts, or a class for expanded clones, and some rows have none.

V gene,clone size,J gene,D gene,CDR3 protein
TRBV20-1,many,TRBJ1-4,TRBD1,SARGHRGRFEKLF
TRBV20-1,many,TRBJ1-5,.,SATRLRPGNQPQH
TRBV12-3/TRBV12-4,many,TRBJ1-1,.,ASSHETSGRTEAF
TRBV29-1,many,TRBJ1-6,TRBD1,SVRLQGFNSPLH
TRBV6-2/TRBV6-3,many,TRBJ2-1,.,ASTHNDPSGGQF
TRBV20-1,many,TRBJ1-5,.,SAATEIYSNQPQH
TRBV27,.,TRBJ2-7,.,ASSPHPGPSYEQY
TRBV29-1,many,TRBJ2-7,.,SVVVNRDGYEQY
TRBV5-1,many,TRBJ2-7,.,ASAWTAVTVEQY
TRBV2,.,TRBJ2-7,.,ASSGRTEAEQY
TRBV3-1,many,TRBJ2-1,TRBD2,ASSQVTSGVGEQF
TRBV12-3/TRBV12-4,few,TRBJ1-3,.,ASSPDTSGNTIY
TRBV5-6,many,TRBJ1-2,.,ASSLEQNYGYT
TRBV7-8,many,TRBJ2-1,TRBD1,ASSLGVNRGQKDNEQF
TRBV5-1,many,TRBJ2-1,.,ASSLGGPGEQF
TRBV5-1,many,TRBJ2-3,TRBD1,ASSRDRGYTDTQY
TRBV20-1,many,TRBJ2-2,.,SAGRSPNTGELF
TRBV4-1,.,TRBJ1-2,.,ASSQAGGGYT
TRBV6-2/TRBV6-3,many,TRBJ1-1,TRBD1,ASSSNVDRDGTEAF
TRBV24-1,many,TRBJ2-1,TRBD1,ATSDPTGGSYNEQF
TRBV7-2,many,TRBJ2-1,.,ASSLEWQGREQF
TRBV7-9,many,TRBJ2-2,.,ASSLDGDSPELF
TRBV7-2,.,TRBJ1-6,TRBD1,ASSSGQGNNSPLH
TRBV7-2,many,TRBJ1-2,.,ASSLDRALANYGYT
TRBV12-3/TRBV12-4,many,TRBJ1-6,.,ASRTHRAPLH
TRBV7-9,many,TRBJ2-3,.,ASSLAISTDTQY
TRBV4-2,many,TRBJ2-1,.,ASSPGSGSYNEQF
TRBV20-1,many,TRBJ1-2,TRBD1,SAPRQGFYGYT
TRBV5-1,many,TRBJ2-1,.,ASRLDGDNEQF
TRBV3-1,few,TRBJ2-7,TRBD2,ASCRGTSGSAQVRGEQY
TRBV20-1,many,TRBJ2-7,.,SAEGSSAYEQY
TRBV5-1,.,TRBJ1-4,TRBD1,ASSLRTGSNEKLF
TRBV18,many,TRBJ2-7,.,ASSLQGGAEQY
TRBV25-1,many,TRBJ1-1,.,ASSELRGEAF
TRBV24-1,.,TRBJ2-3,.,ATSDQHRISTDTQY
TRBV7-2,many,TRBJ2-7,TRBD2,ASSSARGGSSYEQY
TRBV28,many,TRBJ2-6,.,ASSPSPGANVLT
TRBV6-6,many,TRBJ1-4,.,ASSYEQEKLF
TRBV20-1,many,TRBJ2-7,TRBD1,SAEGQGGIGEQY
TRBV6-5,few,TRBJ2-3,.,ASSYSRGVLDTQY
TRBV12-3/TRBV12-4,many,TRBJ1-1,.,ASSRQVAGTEAF
TRBV7-9,many,TRBJ1-2,TRBD1,ASASGGNYGYT
TRBV5-8,many,TRBJ2-6,.,ASSFGGSGANVLT
TRBV7-9,many,TRBJ2-3,.,ASSWDRLTDTQY
TRBV30,.,TRBJ1-6,TRBD1,AWTGQGVSPLH
TRBV27,many,TRBJ2-4,.,ASSSTEAKNIQY
TRBV3-1,.,TRBJ2-1,.,ASSQDVGVVNEQF
TRBV20-1,few,TRBJ2-1,TRBD2,SASPLASGRGEQF
TRBV10-3,many,TRBJ2-1,TRBD2,AISGATSGGADTNEQF
TRBV2,many,TRBJ1-3,.,ASTLGIGNTIY
TRBV11-3,many,TRBJ2-1,.,ASSLGRGGNEQF
TRBV7-2,.,TRBJ1-5,.,ASTRVGGGNQPQH
TRBV7-6,many,TRBJ2-3,.,ASSLTRLDTQY
TRBV29-1,many,TRBJ2-2,TRBD1,SVDPGTGVAGELF
TRBV5-5,many,TRBJ2-3,TRBD1,ASSFGTGLRDTQY
TRBV18,.,TRBJ2-1,TRBD1,ASSYGQGRPYNEQF